This is a list of T cell receptor beta chains from one sample in a study of metastatic and nonmetastatic thyroid tumors. TCRdb re-called clones from the PCR reads using MiXCR. This sample has about 20,000 clones; 25% to 30% occur once, and the top ten carry around 16%. Sequences were obtained from tumor tissue. Receptors originate from a female donor with papillary thyroid cancer or a benign thyroid nodule (not recorded which). Some clones in this sample may be carry-over from other donors' samples. CDR3s include the opening cysteine and the closing phenylalanine or tryptophan. D genes are given only for firm matches. Clone sizes are given selectively: once, few, many, or a class where the clone is expanded.

TRBJ1-6 | NA | NA | TRBV12-3/TRBV12-4 | 13 | TGTGCCAGCCGGAGGGGAGCCGATTCACCCCTCCACTTT | CASRRGADSPLHF
TRBJ2-7 | medium-sized | NA | TRBV13 | 12 | TGTGCCAGCAGTCTAGCCGGGTACGAGCAGTACTTC | CASSLAGYEQYF
TRBJ2-7 | few | NA | TRBV4-2 | 15 | TGTGCCAGCAGCAGGGGGGGGAGTGGGATCTACGAGCAGTACTTC | CASSRGGSGIYEQYF
TRBJ2-5 | NA | TRBD1 | TRBV5-1 | 15 | TGCGCTAGCAGCAAGGGACAGGTGGGTCAAGAGACCCAGTACTTC | CASSKGQVGQETQYF
TRBJ2-5 | many | TRBD1 | TRBV5-8 | 14 | TGTGCCAGCAGCCCTCGGGACAGGGAAGAGACCCAGTACTTC | CASSPRDREETQYF
TRBJ2-5 | NA | NA | TRBV20-1 | 12 | TGCAGTGCTAGAGGAACAGGGGAGACCCAGTACTTC | CSARGTGETQYF
TRBJ2-2 | medium-sized | NA | TRBV10-1 | 12 | TGCGCCAGCAGTGGAGACAGTGGGGAGCTGTTTTTT | CASSGDSGELFF
TRBJ2-1 | many | TRBD2 | TRBV12-3/TRBV12-4 | 16 | TGTGCCAGCAGTTCAACACTAGCGGGAGGGAACAATGAGCAGTTCTTC | CASSSTLAGGNNEQFF
TRBJ2-1 | few | NA | TRBV6-1 | 15 | TGTGCCATCAGTGAAGAGCAGCGCCCCCCCAATGAGCAGTTCTTC | CAISEEQRPPNEQFF
TRBJ1-2 | medium-sized | TRBD1 | TRBV3-1 | 13 | TGTGCCAGCGGGACAGCGACTAACTATGGCTACACCTTC | CASGTATNYGYTF
TRBJ1-1 | NA | TRBD1 | TRBV5-1 | 14 | TGCGCCAGCAGCTCCGGACAGGAGAGCACTGAAGCTTTCTTT | CASSSGQESTEAFF
TRBJ1-1 | NA | NA | TRBV19 | 12 | TGTGCCAGTAGTATAGGAAACACTGAAGCTTTCTTT | CASSIGNTEAFF
TRBJ1-3 | many | TRBD1 | TRBV7-9 | 15 | TGTGCCAGCAGCTTAGTGGACAGGGCTGGAAACACCATATATTTT | CASSLVDRAGNTIYF
TRBJ2-7 | many | TRBD1 | TRBV6-1 | 12 | TGCGCCAGCTCCTGGACAGGGGTCGAGCAGTACTTC | CASSWTGVEQYF
TRBJ1-3 | many | NA | TRBV28 | 15 | TGTGCCAGCGGGAGGGGCAGATACTCTGGAAACACCATATATTTT | CASGRGRYSGNTIYF
TRBJ2-3 | NA | TRBD2 | TRBV9 | 16 | TGTGCCAGCAGCGTAGGAAGCGGGAGGGCCCAAGATACGCAGTATTTT | CASSVGSGRAQDTQYF
TRBJ2-7 | NA | TRBD2 | TRBV18 | 19 | TGTGCCAGCTCACAGAACACCGGGACTAGCGGGAGGCTCCCCTACGAGCAGTACTTC | CASSQNTGTSGRLPYEQYF
TRBJ2-3 | many | NA | TRBV20-1 | 15 | TGCAGTGCTAGAGATCGGTACGGGTACGAGGATACGCAGTATTTT | CSARDRYGYEDTQYF
TRBJ2-3 | medium-sized | TRBD2 | TRBV3-1 | 14 | TGTGCCAGCAGTACTAGCGGGAACACAGATACGCAGTATTTT | CASSTSGNTDTQYF
TRBJ2-7 | NA | TRBD2 | TRBV27 | 15 | TGTGCCAGCAGTCCAGGGACTAGCGGGCCGTACGAGCAGTACTTC | CASSPGTSGPYEQYF
TRBJ1-6 | NA | NA | TRBV5-6 | 15 | TGTGCCAGCAGCTTTGGGACCGTCTATAATTCACCCCTCCACTTT | CASSFGTVYNSPLHF
TRBJ2-1 | medium-sized | NA | TRBV6-2/TRBV6-3 | 13 | TGTGCCAGCAGTTACTCAACGGACAATGAGCAGTTCTTC | CASSYSTDNEQFF
TRBJ1-3 | few | NA | TRBV6-1 | 15 | TGTGCCAGCAGTCCGACTGGGAGGTCTGGAAACACCATATATTTT | CASSPTGRSGNTIYF
TRBJ1-2 | few | NA | TRBV28 | 11 | TGTGCCAGCAGTTTATTGGGGGGCTACACCTTC | CASSLLGGYTF
TRBJ2-7 | few | NA | TRBV6-5 | 11 | TGTGCCAGCAGTCAGCGGAGCGAGCAGTACTTC | CASSQRSEQYF
TRBJ2-1 | NA | TRBD1 | TRBV20-1 | 11 | TGCAGTGCTAGAGGTGGGGACAGTAGGTTCTTC | CSARGGDSRFF
TRBJ2-6 | few | TRBD2 | TRBV19 | 15 | TGTGCCAGTGGGCGGGGGTACGCTGGGTCCAACGTCCTGACTTTC | CASGRGYAGSNVLTF
TRBJ2-1 | many | TRBD2 | TRBV30 | 16 | TGTGCCTGGAGCGGGACTTGGGGACTAGCGGACAATGAGCAGTTCTTC | CAWSGTWGLADNEQFF
TRBJ2-1 | NA | TRBD2 | TRBV20-1 | 18 | TGCAGTGCTAGGGGAAGCAGGACTGAGATAGCGGGAGTCGATGAGCAGTTCTTC | CSARGSRTEIAGVDEQFF
TRBJ2-7 | NA | NA | TRBV20-1 | 15 | TGCAGTGCTCGCTTAGGGACTCAAGGGAGCTATGAGCAGTACTTC | CSARLGTQGSYEQYF
TRBJ2-5 | few | NA | TRBV5-4 | 12 | TGTGCCAGCAGCTTGGAATTAGAGACCCAGTACTTC | CASSLELETQYF
TRBJ2-1 | many | NA | TRBV10-2 | 12 | TGCGCCCTCAGGGGGGGTATCAATGAGCAGTTCTTC | CALRGGINEQFF
TRBJ1-2 | few | TRBD1 | TRBV28 | 15 | TGTGCCAGCAGTTTAAGGGACAGGGCCAACTACTGCTACACCTTC | CASSLRDRANYCYTF
TRBJ1-2 | few | NA | TRBV20-1 | 15 | TGCAGTGCTAGAGATCTATCCCTTCCTAACTATGGCTACACCTTC | CSARDLSLPNYGYTF
TRBJ2-2 | many | NA | TRBV6-1 | 11 | TGTGCCAGCCGAGGAACCGGGGAGCTGTTTTTT | CASRGTGELFF
TRBJ1-1 | NA | NA | TRBV20-1 | 12 | TGCAGTGCTAGAGGGGAGAACACTGAAGCTTTCTTT | CSARGENTEAFF
TRBJ2-3 | many | TRBD2 | TRBV6-1 | 15 | TGTGCCAGCAGTGAAGGCGGGGGGCTAGTAGATACGCAGTATTTT | CASSEGGGLVDTQYF
TRBJ2-5 | many | NA | TRBV19 | 15 | TGTGCCAGTAGTTCGCGAGCTAGCGCAATAGAGACCCAGTACTTC | CASSSRASAIETQYF
TRBJ1-2 | NA | NA | TRBV9 | 11 | TGTGCCAGCAGCCAGGGCTATGGCTACACCTTC | CASSQGYGYTF
TRBJ2-7 | few | NA | TRBV24-1 | 12 | TGTGCCACCAGTGATGGCAGCTACGAGCAGTACTTC | CATSDGSYEQYF
TRBJ2-7 | NA | NA | TRBV20-1 | 14 | TGCAGTGCTAGAGATCGGAGGGGGCGGTACGAGCAGTACTTC | CSARDRRGRYEQYF
TRBJ2-2 | medium-sized | TRBD1 | TRBV5-1 | 14 | TGCGCCAGCATGGCAGGGGGATTGTACGGGGAGCTGTTTTTT | CASMAGGLYGELFF
TRBJ1-3 | NA | NA | TRBV5-1 | 14 | TGCGCCAGCAGCCCCGAAGGCTCTGGAAACACCATATATTTT | CASSPEGSGNTIYF
TRBJ1-2 | medium-sized | TRBD1 | TRBV12-3/TRBV12-4 | 13 | TGTGCCAGCAGACAGACAGGGCGGAATGGCTACACCTTC | CASRQTGRNGYTF
TRBJ1-5 | NA | NA | TRBV6-1 | 15 | TGTGCCAGCAGTTCGACGACCTATAGCAATCAGCCACTGCATTTT | CASSSTTYSNQPLHF
TRBJ2-1 | many | TRBD2 | TRBV4-1 | 19 | TGCGCCAGCAGCCATCCGGGACTAGCGGGAGGGCCGGACTACAATGAGCAGTTCTTC | CASSHPGLAGGPDYNEQFF
TRBJ2-6 | NA | NA | TRBV4-3 | 16 | TGCGCCAGCAGCCAAGGGGTAGTGACTGGGGCCAACGTCCTGACTTTC | CASSQGVVTGANVLTF
TRBJ2-7 | NA | TRBD1 | TRBV6-1 | 15 | TGTGCCAGCAGTGAGGACCCCGGGACAGGGTTGGGGCAGTACTTC | CASSEDPGTGLGQYF